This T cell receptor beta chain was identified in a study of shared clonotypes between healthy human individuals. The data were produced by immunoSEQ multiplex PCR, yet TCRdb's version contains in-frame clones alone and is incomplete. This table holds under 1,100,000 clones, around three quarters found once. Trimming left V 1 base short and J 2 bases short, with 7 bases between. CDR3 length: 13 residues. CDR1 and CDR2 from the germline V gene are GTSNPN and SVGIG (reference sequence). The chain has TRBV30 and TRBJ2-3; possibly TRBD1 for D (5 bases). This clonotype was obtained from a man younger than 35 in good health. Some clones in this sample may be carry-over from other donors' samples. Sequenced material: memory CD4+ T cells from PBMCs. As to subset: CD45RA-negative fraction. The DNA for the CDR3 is TGTGCCTGGAGTGGGGGCTTCACAGATACGCAGTATTTT. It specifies CAWSGGFTDTQYF.